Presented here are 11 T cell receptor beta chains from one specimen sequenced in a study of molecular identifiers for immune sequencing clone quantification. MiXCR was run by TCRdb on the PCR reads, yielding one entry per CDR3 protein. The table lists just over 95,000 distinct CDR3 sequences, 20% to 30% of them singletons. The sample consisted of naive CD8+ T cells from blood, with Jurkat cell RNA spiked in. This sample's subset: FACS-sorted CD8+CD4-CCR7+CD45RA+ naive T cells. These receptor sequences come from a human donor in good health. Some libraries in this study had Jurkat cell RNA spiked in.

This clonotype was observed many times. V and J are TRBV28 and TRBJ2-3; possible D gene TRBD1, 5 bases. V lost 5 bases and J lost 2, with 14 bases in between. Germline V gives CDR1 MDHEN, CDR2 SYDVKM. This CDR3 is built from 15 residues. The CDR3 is CASSTTDLYTDTQYF. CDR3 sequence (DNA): TGTGCCAGCAGTACGACAGATCTGTACACAGATACGCAGTATTTT.

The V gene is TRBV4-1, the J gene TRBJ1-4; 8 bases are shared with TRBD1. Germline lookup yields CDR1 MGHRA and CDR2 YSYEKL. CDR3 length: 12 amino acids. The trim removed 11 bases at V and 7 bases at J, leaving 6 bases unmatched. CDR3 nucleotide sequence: TGCGCCTCAGGGGGCGGCGGTGAAAAACTGTTTTTT. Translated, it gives CASGGGGEKLFF.

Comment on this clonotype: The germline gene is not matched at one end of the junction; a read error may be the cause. CDR3 sequence: CSARDSFALYNVQFF. The CDR3 nucleotides read TGCAGTGCTAGGGACAGCTTTGCTCTCTACAATGTGCAGTTCTTC. This chain uses TRBV20-1 with TRBJ2-1; weak D call: TRBD1 (6 bases). The CDR3 is 15 amino acids. Germline CDR1 is DFQATT and CDR2 is SNEGSKA (reference sequence).

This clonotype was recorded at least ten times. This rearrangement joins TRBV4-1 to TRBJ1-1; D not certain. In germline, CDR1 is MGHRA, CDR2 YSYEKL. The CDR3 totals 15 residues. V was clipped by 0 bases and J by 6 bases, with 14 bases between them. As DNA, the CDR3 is TGCGCCAGCAGCCAAGATCAGGCCTGGGATCCTGAAGCTTTCTTT. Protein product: CASSQDQAWDPEAFF.

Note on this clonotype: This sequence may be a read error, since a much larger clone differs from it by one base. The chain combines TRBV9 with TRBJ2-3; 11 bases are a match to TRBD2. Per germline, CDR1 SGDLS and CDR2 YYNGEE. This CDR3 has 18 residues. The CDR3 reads CACSVEGTSGVRTDTQYF. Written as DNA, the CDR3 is TGTGCCTGCAGCGTAGAGGGGACTAGCGGTGTTAGGACAGATACGCAGTATTTT. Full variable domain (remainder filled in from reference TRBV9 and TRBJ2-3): DSGVTQTPKHLITATGQRVTLRCSPRSGDLSVYWYQQSLDQGLQFLIQYYNGEERAKGNILERFSAQQFPDLHSELNLSSLELGDSALYFCACSVEGTSGVRTDTQYFGPGTRLTVL.

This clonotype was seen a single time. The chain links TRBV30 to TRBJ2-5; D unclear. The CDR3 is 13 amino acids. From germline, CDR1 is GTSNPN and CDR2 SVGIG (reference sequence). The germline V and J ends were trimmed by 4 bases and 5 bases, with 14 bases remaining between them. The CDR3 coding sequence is TGTGCCTGGAATGTATGGGATTCGGAGACCCAGTACTTC. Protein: CAWNVWDSETQYF.

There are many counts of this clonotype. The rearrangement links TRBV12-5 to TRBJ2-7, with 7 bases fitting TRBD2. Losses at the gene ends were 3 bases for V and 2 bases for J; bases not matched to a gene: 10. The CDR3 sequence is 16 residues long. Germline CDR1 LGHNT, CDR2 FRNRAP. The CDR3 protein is CASGLFWGEGTYEQYF. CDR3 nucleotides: TGTGCTAGTGGTTTATTTTGGGGGGAGGGCACCTACGAGCAGTACTTC.

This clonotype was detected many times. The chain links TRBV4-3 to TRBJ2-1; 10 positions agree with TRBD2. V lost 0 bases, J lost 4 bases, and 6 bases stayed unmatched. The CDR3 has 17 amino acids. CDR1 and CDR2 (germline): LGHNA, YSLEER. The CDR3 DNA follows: TGCGCCAGCAGCCAAGATCTAGGGACTAGCGCGTACAATGAGCAGTTCTTC. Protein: CASSQDLGTSAYNEQFF.

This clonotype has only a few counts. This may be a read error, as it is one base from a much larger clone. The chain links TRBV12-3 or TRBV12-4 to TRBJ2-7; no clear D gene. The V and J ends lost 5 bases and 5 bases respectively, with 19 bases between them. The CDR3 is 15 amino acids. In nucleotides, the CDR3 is TGTGCCAGCAGTGGGTACGGGCCTCAGGTAGACGAGCAGTACTTC. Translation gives CASSGYGPQVDEQYF.

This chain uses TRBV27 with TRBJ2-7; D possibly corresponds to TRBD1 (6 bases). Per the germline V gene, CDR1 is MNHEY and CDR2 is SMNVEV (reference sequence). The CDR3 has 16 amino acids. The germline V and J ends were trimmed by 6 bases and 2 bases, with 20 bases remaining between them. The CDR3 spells CASSQVGWDNTYEQYF. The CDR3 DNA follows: TGTGCCAGCAGCCAGGTTGGGTGGGACAATACCTACGAGCAGTACTTC.

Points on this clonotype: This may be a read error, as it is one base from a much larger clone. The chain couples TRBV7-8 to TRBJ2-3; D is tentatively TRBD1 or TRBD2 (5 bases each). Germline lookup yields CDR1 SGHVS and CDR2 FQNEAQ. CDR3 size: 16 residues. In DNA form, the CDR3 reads TGTGCCAGCAGTTCCCCCCCCCCCGGGGCCGGGGATACGCGGTATTTT. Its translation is CASSSPPPGAGDTRYF.